The 31 T cell receptor beta chains presented below share a single source sample, sequenced in a study of OX40 agonist ivuxolimab in advanced cancers. TCRdb's table, derived via immunoSEQ multiplex PCR, lists solely in-frame clones and lacks some. Of 80,000 to 100,000 clones listed, approximately 91% were seen once; the top ten hold 0.82%. The starting material was CD4+ or CD8+ T cells sorted from blood, obtained in a trial of the OX40 agonist ivuxolimab. Every receptor here comes from an adult with an advanced solid tumor such as melanoma, head and neck, liver or kidney cancer.

This clone showed up just once. The chain is built from TRBV7-2 and TRBJ2-6; no reliable D call. The CDR3 sequence is 16 residues long. Germline CDR1 is SGHTA and CDR2 is FQGNSA. With 2 bases removed from V and 1 base from J, the gap between germline ends came to 9 bases. The chain's CDR3 is CASSLTSGSGANVLTF. The CDR3, as DNA: TGTGCCAGCAGCTTAACTTCCGGGTCTGGGGCCAACGTCCTGACTTTC. Full variable domain (outside the CDR3, taken from reference TRBV7-2 and TRBJ2-6): GAGVSQSPSNKVTEKGKDVELRCDPISGHTALYWYRQSLGQGLEFLIYFQGNSAPDKSGLPSDRFSAERTGGSVSTLTIQRTQQEDSAVYLCASSLTSGSGANVLTFGAGSRLTVL.

The chain combines TRBV6-1 with TRBJ1-1; 8 positions match TRBD1. The CDR3 is 14 amino acids. Germline V gene data show CDR1 as MNHNS and CDR2 as SASEGT. J gave up 5 bases and V 4 bases, and 6 bases lay outside the gene matches. The CDR3 region is CASSGTTGGTEAFF. The CDR3 DNA follows: TGTGCCAGCAGTGGTACAACAGGGGGAACTGAAGCTTTCTTT.

This chain connects TRBV6-4 to TRBJ1-2; D is uncertain. From germline, CDR1 is MRHNA and CDR2 SNTAGT. CDR3 length: 14 amino acids. V was shortened by 7 bases and J by 8 bases, with 20 bases between the two germline ends. CDR3 nucleotides: TGTGCCAGCACCTCGTCGATCTTCCCGGAGGGCTACACCTTC. Amino acid sequence: CASTSSIFPEGYTF.

V gene TRBV5-6 combines with J gene TRBJ2-3, with D perhaps TRBD1 (5 bases). CDR1 is SGHDT and CDR2 is YYEEEE in the germline V gene. Trimming stripped 4 bases from V and 1 base from J, with 13 bases between. CDR3 length: 15 amino acids. The CDR3 is CASSPAGLGTDTQYF. The CDR3 nucleotides read TGTGCCAGCAGCCCCGCAGGGCTTGGCACAGATACGCAGTATTTT.

This clone appeared a few times. V is TRBV20-1 and J is TRBJ2-4; no definite D call. Germline V gene lookup returns CDR1 DFQATT and CDR2 SNEGSKA (reference sequence). The CDR3 is 10 residues long. Trimming took 0 bases from V and 12 from J, leaving 6 bases between them. The CDR3 DNA is TGCAGTGCTAGAGAGAATAGTCAGTACTTC. As protein: CSARENSQYF.

There are a few counts of this clone. The genes are TRBV19 and TRBJ1-2; possibly TRBD1 for D (5 bases). V shed 5 bases and J shed 6 bases, with 13 bases lying between them. This CDR3 spans 13 amino acids. CDR1 LNHDA and CDR2 SQIVND come from the germline V gene (reference sequence). The CDR3 is CASSLTGDHGYTF. The CDR3 coding sequence is TGTGCCAGTAGTCTTACAGGCGACCATGGCTACACCTTC.

J is TRBJ2-2 and V is TRBV5-1, with 7 positions matching TRBD2. CDR1 is SGHRS and CDR2 is YFSETQ in the germline V gene. V gave up 0 bases and J gave up 2 bases; unmatched junction bases: 7. The CDR3 sequence is 17 residues long. The CDR3 here is CASSLAGTTLNTGELFF. The CDR3, as DNA: TGCGCCAGCAGCTTGGCCGGGACTACCTTAAACACCGGGGAGCTGTTTTTT.

The chain combines TRBV19 with TRBJ2-3; 14 bases line up with TRBD2. Germline V gives CDR1 LNHDA, CDR2 SQIVND (reference sequence). Trimming took 4 bases from V and 5 from J; bases not matched to a gene: 5. The CDR3 consists of 16 residues. CDR3: CASSRGLAGELDTQYF. The DNA of the CDR3 is TGTGCCAGTAGTAGGGGACTAGCGGGAGAATTAGATACGCAGTATTTT.

The chain couples TRBV27 to TRBJ2-6; D is possibly TRBD2 (6 bases). The germline CDR1 and CDR2 sequences are MNHEY and SMNVEV (reference sequence). The length of the CDR3 is 16 residues. Trimming took off 10 bases at V and 0 bases at J, with 16 bases between the two ends. CDR3 sequence (DNA): TGTGCCACCAGAGGAGGGACTTACTCTGGGGCCAACGTCCTGACTTTC. This codes for CATRGGTYSGANVLTF.

This clone was recorded a few times. V and J are TRBV7-9 and TRBJ1-6; D remains ambiguous. Germline assignment: CDR1 SEHNR and CDR2 FQNEAQ (reference sequence). Trimming shortened V by 5 bases and J by 10 bases, and 18 bases separated the two germline ends. CDR3 length: 15 amino acids. In nucleotides, the CDR3 is TGTGCCAGCAGCCCCGGCATGGTAGGGCAGTCACCCCTCCACTTT. Its translation: CASSPGMVGQSPLHF.

This sequence joins TRBV30 and TRBJ2-1; 7 positions agree with TRBD2. The CDR3 contains 15 residues. The ends lost 3 bases at V and 4 bases at J; junction bases unmatched: 9. Germline V CDR1 and CDR2: GTSNPN, SVGIG (reference sequence). DNA for the CDR3: TGTGCCTGGAGGGGAGGGCCTAGCAGATACAATGAGCAGTTCTTC. It is translated as CAWRGGPSRYNEQFF. Variable domain in full (rest from reference TRBV30 and TRBJ2-1): SQTIHQWPATLVQPVGSPLSLECTVEGTSNPNLYWYRQAAGRGLQLLFYSVGIGQISSEVPQNLSASRPQDRQFILSSKKLLLSDSGFYLCAWRGGPSRYNEQFFGPGTRLTVL.

The chain combines TRBV12-5 with TRBJ2-1; a possible D gene is TRBD1 (5 bases). The CDR3 length is 15 residues. Germline V CDR1 and CDR2: LGHNT, FRNRAP. Trimming took off 1 base at V and 3 bases at J, with 10 bases between the two ends. The CDR3 protein is CASGLGATVYNEQFF. The CDR3 nucleotides are TGTGCTAGTGGTTTGGGAGCGACAGTCTACAATGAGCAGTTCTTC.

This chain joins TRBV18 and TRBJ2-5; D remains unclear. The CDR3 is 12 residues long. V was trimmed by 2 bases and J by 3 bases, leaving 4 bases between them. Germline V lookup: CDR1 KGHSH, CDR2 LQKENI. CDR3 sequence reads: CASSPGEETQYF. CDR3 nucleotides: TGTGCCAGCTCACCAGGAGAAGAGACCCAGTACTTC.

The chain is built from TRBV28 and TRBJ1-4; 8 bases are shared with TRBD1. Germline CDR1 MDHEN, CDR2 SYDVKM. The CDR3 runs to 16 residues. Trimming cost V 5 bases and J 5 bases; bases outside gene matches: 10. The DNA for the CDR3 is TGTGCCAGCAGTGTACGCCAGACAGGGGAAAATGAAAAACTGTTTTTT. It yields the protein CASSVRQTGENEKLFF.

V and J are TRBV27 and TRBJ2-1; D is uncertain. The germline CDR1 and CDR2 sequences are MNHEY and SMNVEV (reference sequence). Trimming left V 8 bases short and J 10 bases short, with 6 bases between. The CDR3 loop spans 9 amino acids. CDR3 nucleotide sequence: TGTGCCAGCGGCCCAGAGCAGTTCTTC. Protein sequence: CASGPEQFF.

This chain joins TRBV18 and TRBJ2-1, with a weak D call TRBD1 (6 bases). The CDR3 extends over 16 amino acids. Germline V gene data show CDR1 as KGHSH and CDR2 as LQKENI. Trimming removed 0 bases at V and 1 base at J, with 10 bases between. The CDR3 here is CASSPPGAESYNEQFF. CDR3 coding DNA: TGTGCCAGCTCACCACCGGGGGCGGAATCCTACAATGAGCAGTTCTTC.

This clone has just one count. This rearrangement joins TRBV5-1 to TRBJ2-3; 11 bases agree with TRBD2. The V and J ends lost 4 bases and 4 bases, in that order; junction bases with no gene match: 8. CDR1 and CDR2 from the germline V gene are SGHRS and YFSETQ. The CDR3 length is 16 residues. Written as DNA, the CDR3 is TGCGCCAGCAGCCGGGGACTAGCGGAAGCTTCAGATACGCAGTATTTT. Translated, it gives CASSRGLAEASDTQYF.

The CDR3 protein is CASSQDGDGRNQPQHF. For the CDR3, the DNA is TGTGCCAGCAGCCAAGATGGCGACGGTAGGAATCAGCCCCAGCATTTT. The V and J genes are TRBV4-2 and TRBJ1-5; D remains ambiguous. Trimming pared 0 bases from V and 4 bases from J, leaving 13 bases between. The CDR3 is 16 residues long. Germline V lookup: CDR1 LGHNA, CDR2 YNFKEQ.

This rearrangement joins TRBV2 to TRBJ1-1; no reliable D call. The CDR3 contains 14 residues. Trimming shortened V by 5 bases and J by 1 base, and 11 bases separated the two germline ends. Looked up from germline, CDR1 is SNHLY and CDR2 is FYNNEI. DNA for the CDR3: TGTGCCAGCAGTCGGGAGATGGGGAACACTGAAGCTTTCTTT. This sequence encodes CASSREMGNTEAFF.

V gene TRBV28 combines with J gene TRBJ1-6; tentative D call: TRBD1 (6 bases). The germline CDR1 and CDR2 sequences are MDHEN and SYDVKM. The CDR3 contains 16 residues. Trimming removed 7 bases at V and 7 bases at J, with 20 bases between. CDR3 sequence (DNA): TGTGCCAGCACCTCGGGAGGGCAGGGGAAAAATTCACCCCTCCACTTT. Encoded protein: CASTSGGQGKNSPLHF. Combining the CDR3 with reference TRBV28 and TRBJ1-6 gives the whole variable domain DVKVTQSSRYLVKRTGEKVFLECVQDMDHENMFWYRQDPGLGLRLIYFSYDVKMKEKGDIPEGYSVSREKKERFSLILESASTNQTSMYLCASTSGGQGKNSPLHFGNGTRLTVT.

V gene TRBV7-9 combines with J gene TRBJ1-1; D not certain. With 5 bases removed from V and 3 bases from J, the gap between germline ends came to 10 bases. Germline V gene lookup returns CDR1 SEHNR and CDR2 FQNEAQ (reference sequence). The CDR3 is 13 residues long. This CDR3 is CASSPRRDTEAFF. The CDR3 DNA is TGTGCCAGCAGCCCGAGGAGGGACACTGAAGCTTTCTTT.

The gene calls are TRBV7-2 and TRBJ2-7; 8 bases are shared with TRBD2. The CDR3 is made up of 15 amino acids. CDR1 is SGHTA and CDR2 is FQGNSA in the germline V gene. The V segment lost 5 bases and the J segment 5 bases; nucleotides outside the gene matches: 11. The CDR3 bases are TGTGCCAGCAGCGTTAGCGGGAAACGAGGCGACGAGCAGTACGTC. Protein product: CASSVSGKRGDEQYV.

V usage is TRBV5-5 and J usage is TRBJ1-1; D is ambiguous. Germline loops: CDR1 SGHKS, CDR2 YYEKEE (reference sequence). This CDR3 contains 13 residues. Trimming took 0 bases from V and 1 from J, leaving 4 bases between them. The CDR3 protein is CASSLDPNTEAFF. In DNA form, the CDR3 reads TGTGCCAGCAGCTTGGACCCGAACACTGAAGCTTTCTTT.

This chain joins TRBV10-3 and TRBJ2-1; D is uncertain. Per germline, CDR1 ENHRY and CDR2 SYGVKD. CDR3 length equals 11 residues. Trimming pared 3 bases from V and 9 bases from J, leaving 6 bases between. DNA of the CDR3: TGTGCCATCAGTGATGCAGGTGAGCAGTTCTTC. This sequence encodes CAISDAGEQFF.

This clone has more than one count but fewer than ten. V is TRBV30 and J is TRBJ1-1, with no clear D. The CDR3 contains 12 residues. Trimming cost V 5 bases and J 6 bases, with 13 bases left between them. Germline CDR1 reads GTSNPN; CDR2 reads SVGIG (reference sequence). The CDR3 coding sequence is TGTGCCTGGTGGCGGTTAACTTCTGAAGCTTTCTTT. Translation: CAWWRLTSEAFF.

This sequence joins TRBV2 and TRBJ2-1; 9 nucleotides line up with TRBD2. With V trimmed by 3 bases and J by 7 bases, 1 base remained unmatched. The CDR3 length is 13 residues. Germline V gene sequence: CDR1 SNHLY, CDR2 FYNNEI. CDR3 DNA: TGTGCCAGCAGTGATGGACTAGCGAATGAGCAGTTCTTC. Translated: CASSDGLANEQFF.

The chain employs TRBV2 and TRBJ2-7; 11 bases map to TRBD1. The CDR3 spans 14 residues. Germline V gives CDR1 SNHLY, CDR2 FYNNEI. The ends lost 3 bases at V and 3 bases at J; junction bases unmatched: 1. The CDR3 nucleotides are TGTGCCAGCAGTGAGGGACAGGGGGTCTACGAGCAGTACTTC. Amino acid sequence: CASSEGQGVYEQYF. Drawing the rest from reference TRBV2 and TRBJ2-7, the complete variable domain is EPEVTQTPSHQVTQMGQEVILRCVPISNHLYFYWYRQILGQKVEFLVSFYNNEISEKSEIFDDQFSVERPDGSNFTLKIRSTKLEDSAMYFCASSEGQGVYEQYFGPGTRLTVT.

The CDR3 DNA is TGTGCCAGCAGCCACATCCTCGGACAGGGTCAAGAGACCCAGTACTTC. Translating gives CASSHILGQGQETQYF. The genes are TRBV7-6 and TRBJ2-5, with 8 bases lining up with TRBD1. CDR1 and CDR2 from the germline V gene are SGHVS and FNYEAQ. The CDR3 loop spans 16 amino acids. With 5 bases clipped from V and 2 bases from J, the junction kept 10 bases outside the gene matches.

The gene calls are TRBV19 and TRBJ1-5, with D perhaps matching TRBD1 (6 bases). The CDR3 has 17 amino acids. Trimming shortened V by 5 bases and J by 5 bases, and 22 bases separated the two germline ends. Germline V lookup: CDR1 LNHDA, CDR2 SQIVND (reference sequence). DNA for the CDR3: TGTGCCAGTAGTGCCGGGCAGGGGTGGGCCGGCGATCAGCCCCAGCATTTT. Encoded protein: CASSAGQGWAGDQPQHF.

This clone has just a few counts. The chain couples TRBV18 to TRBJ2-3, with D unclear. CDR3 length: 15 residues. V was trimmed by 0 bases and J by 0 bases, leaving 7 bases between them. From germline, CDR1 is KGHSH and CDR2 LQKENI. CDR3 bases: TGTGCCAGCTCACCACCGTCGGTTAGCACAGATACGCAGTATTTT. It is translated as CASSPPSVSTDTQYF.

J is TRBJ1-5 and V is TRBV29-1, with D possibly matching TRBD1 (6 bases). The CDR3 has 14 amino acids. Germline loops: CDR1 SQVTM, CDR2 ANQGSEA. V was cut by 6 bases and J by 0 bases, with 12 bases left in between. CDR3 sequence: CSVSVDSSNQPQHF. Here the CDR3 DNA reads TGCAGCGTCTCCGTGGACAGTAGCAATCAGCCCCAGCATTTT.